This T cell receptor beta chain was obtained from a study of cytomegalovirus exposure and HLA in healthy donors. The study, taken as a whole, reports: Trimming of TCR beta V- and J-genes showed a link, identified in a later analysis, to a missense DCLRE1C variant.

With 60 Vbeta and 13 Jbeta primers, the PCR was carried out. Only in-frame clones appear in the TCRdb table, and some are missing; sequencing was by immunoSEQ multiplex PCR. Here the sample spans 90,000 or so clones, roughly 70% being singletons. For this clone: As yet, its antigen is unknown.

V was cut by 6 bases and J by 3 bases, with 11 bases left in between. This CDR3 has 13 residues. CDR1 MDHEN and CDR2 SYDVKM come from the germline V gene. This sequence joins TRBV28 and TRBJ1-2; D is uncertain. Sequenced sample: PBMCs. The sequence derives from a woman aged 45-65 years in good health and CMV-seropositive. As DNA, the CDR3 is TGTGCCAGCAGCCAATGGGGAGACTATGGCTACACCTTC. This translates into CASSQWGDYGYTF.